A single T cell receptor beta chain is shown here with its context. Antigen specificity is unknown. The V gene lost 4 bases and the J gene lost 2 bases, with 13 bases spanning the gap. Looked up from germline, CDR1 is SGHNT and CDR2 is YYREEE (reference sequence). This CDR3 spans 15 amino acids. From the 5' RACE reads, TCRdb called clonotypes with MiXCR, one entry per CDR3 protein. The sample has hundreds of thousands of distinct CDR3 sequences, 20% seen once. This sample was taken from a study of CD8 T cells in ankylosing spondylitis. Regarding the study as a whole: Disease-linked clones displayed a CD8+ phenotype and appeared relatively rarely in peripheral blood. What seemed typical of ankylosing spondylitis blood was a TCR beta motif built from roughly 8 highly homologous variants.

This sequence originates from a male donor with ankylosing spondylitis or in good health (not recorded which). This sequence joins TRBV5-4 and TRBJ2-1, with a possible D match to TRBD2 (5 bases). The sequenced sample was blood, either unsorted or a sorted T cell fraction (not recorded which). The CDR3 spells CASSPGNSPYNEQFF. Written as DNA, the CDR3 is TGTGCCAGCAGCCCCGGGAACAGCCCCTACAATGAGCAGTTCTTC.